This T cell receptor (beta chain) was sequenced for a study of blood T cell repertoires in COVID-19. At the level of the study: Specimens from acute and convalescent COVID-19 originated in the United States, Italy and Spain. T cells, B-cell-depleted T cells, or PBMCs provided the cDNA or gDNA that served as material.

CDR1 MDHEN and CDR2 SYDVKM come from the germline V gene. Trimming removed 6 bases at V and 3 bases at J, with 12 bases between. The CDR3 consists of 14 residues. Produced via immunoSEQ multiplex PCR; TCRdb's table is partial and in-frame only. The sample has 350,000 to 450,000 clones; about 88% are singletons. Sequences were obtained from peripheral blood. The sequence was obtained from a human donor in a cohort sampled during active COVID-19. The V call is TRBV28, the J call TRBJ1-5; a weak D match, TRBD1 (5 bases). The CDR3 coding sequence is TGTGCCAGCAGCCCGACAGCACTCAATCAGCCCCAGCATTTT. Translating it yields CASSPTALNQPQHF.